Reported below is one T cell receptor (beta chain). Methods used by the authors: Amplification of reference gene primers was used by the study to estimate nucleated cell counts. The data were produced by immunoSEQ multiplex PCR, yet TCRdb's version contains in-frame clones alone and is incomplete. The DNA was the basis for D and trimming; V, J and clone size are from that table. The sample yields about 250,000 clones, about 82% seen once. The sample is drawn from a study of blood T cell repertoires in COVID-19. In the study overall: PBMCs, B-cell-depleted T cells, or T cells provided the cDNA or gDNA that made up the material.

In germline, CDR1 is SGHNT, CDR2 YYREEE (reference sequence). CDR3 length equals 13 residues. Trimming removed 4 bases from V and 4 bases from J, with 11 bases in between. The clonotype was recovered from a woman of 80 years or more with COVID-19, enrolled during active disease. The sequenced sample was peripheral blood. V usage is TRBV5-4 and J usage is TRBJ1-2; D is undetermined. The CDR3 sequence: CASSVNRGYGYTF. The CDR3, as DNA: TGTGCCAGCAGCGTGAATCGAGGCTATGGCTACACCTTC.